These T cell receptor beta chains were read from a single sample in a study of blood T cells in healthy people across ages. TCRdb reprocessed the 5' RACE reads via MiXCR and lists one record per CDR3 protein. The table has some 640,000 distinct CDR3 sequences, approximately 50% seen once. Specimen: blood. The receptor set was obtained from a woman aged 55-69 years in good health. Both conserved end residues are trimmed from each CDR3. A D gene is named only where the DNA matches it firmly.

J gene | D gene | V gene | CDR3 protein
TRBJ2-5 | NA | TRBV27 | ASSLATDTQETQY
TRBJ2-1 | NA | TRBV28 | ASSGWEISSYNEQF
TRBJ2-7 | TRBD2 | TRBV4-2 | ASSQGIREGYEQY
TRBJ2-4 | NA | TRBV5-8 | ASSLERGDIQY
TRBJ2-1 | TRBD2 | TRBV7-9 | ASSLAGTGLAGGEQF
TRBJ1-3 | NA | TRBV4-2 | ASSQGSPIGNTIY
TRBJ2-7 | TRBD1 | TRBV5-1 | ASRLMTGAYNEQY
NA | NA | TRBV3-1 | ASSQRGSYEQY
TRBJ1-2 | NA | TRBV10-3 | AISESTQNGYT
TRBJ2-7 | NA | TRBV4-3 | ASSQDMLRGEAYDQY
TRBJ2-1 | NA | TRBV7-2 | ASSLAGGTFNEQF
TRBJ2-1 | NA | TRBV4-3 | ANPGNRPPVEDYNEQF
TRBJ2-3 | TRBD2 | TRBV29-1 | SVVSRGENTQY
TRBJ2-1 | TRBD1 | TRBV24-1 | ATSDSDRGYYNEQF
TRBJ2-5 | NA | TRBV19 | AGSMRARQETQY
TRBJ2-7 | TRBD2 | TRBV20-1 | SAFRFGGLGGEQY
TRBJ2-7 | TRBD2 | TRBV5-1 | ASSLVVTSGHEQY
TRBJ2-3 | NA | TRBV2 | ASRTTQATDTQY
TRBJ2-5 | TRBD2 | TRBV7-2 | ASSFDRLAGVETQY
TRBJ2-7 | NA | TRBV15 | ATSRDRGRERQQY
TRBJ1-2 | NA | TRBV20-1 | SATNGADGYT
TRBJ2-5 | TRBD2 | TRBV7-6 | ASSPTTGRVGETQY
TRBJ2-5 | NA | TRBV20-1 | SARPQSIQETQY
TRBJ2-1 | TRBD1 | TRBV20-1 | SAILVSYRDRAYNEQF
TRBJ2-1 | TRBD2 | TRBV24-1 | ATSDEGRAYNEQF
TRBJ2-3 | TRBD2 | TRBV7-9 | ASSPTSGASTDTQY
TRBJ2-5 | NA | TRBV28 | ASSLLAGEQY
TRBJ2-1 | TRBD2 | TRBV12-3/TRBV12-4 | ASSLGGSHAEQF
TRBJ2-6 | NA | TRBV7-2 | ASSSLGGAGANVLT